The source of this T cell receptor beta chain is a study of CD8 T cells in Susac syndrome. The patients serving as multiple sclerosis controls were treatment-naive. They had stable or active relapsing-remitting disease and fulfilled revised McDonald criteria. The length of the CDR3 is 13 residues. V gave up 4 bases and J gave up 7 bases, with 14 bases separating them. Germline lookup yields CDR1 SQVTM and CDR2 ANQGSEA. Roughly 0.45 to 1 ug RNA was reverse transcribed with random hexamers. The amplification used immunoSEQ multiplex PCR on TCR beta CDR3; it spanned 54 Vbeta and 13 Jbeta. TCRdb itself ran the immunoSEQ multiplex PCR reads through MiXCR, one entry per CDR3 protein. The sample holds 200,000 or so distinct CDR3 sequences, about 96% seen once.

Source material: CD4+ T cells from PBMCs. The chain is built from TRBV29-1 and TRBJ2-1; maybe TRBD2 (5 bases). The sequence was obtained from a human donor with multiple sclerosis. The CDR3 DNA follows: TGCAGCGTTGGGGTGAGGGTTAGGAATGAGCAGTTCTTC. Translating gives CSVGVRVRNEQFF.